A single sample gave rise to the 13 T cell receptor beta chains below, sequenced in a study of blood T cell repertoires in COVID-19. TCRdb keeps only in-frame clones here, not all; method: immunoSEQ multiplex PCR. The data contain hundreds of thousands of clones, 70% to 90% of them singletons. The sequenced sample consisted of peripheral blood. The receptors originated from a woman between 25 and 40 years old with COVID-19, enrolled during active disease.

The chain couples TRBV14 to TRBJ2-3; 9 bases map to TRBD2. CDR1 and CDR2 (germline): SGHDN, FVKESK. V trimming: 8 bases; J trimming: 5 bases; junction bases outside the gene matches: 8. This CDR3 has 14 amino acids. Here the CDR3 reads CASPSGLAIDTQYF. Written as DNA, the CDR3 is TGTGCCAGCCCCTCGGGACTAGCAATAGATACGCAGTATTTT. Filled out from reference TRBV14 and TRBJ2-3, the complete variable domain reads EAGVTQFPSHSVIEKGQTVTLRCDPISGHDNLYWYRRVMGKEIKFLLHFVKESKQDESGMPNNRFLAERTGGTYSTLKVQPAELEDSGVYFCASPSGLAIDTQYFGPGTRLTVL.

The chain uses TRBV12-3 or TRBV12-4 and TRBJ1-1; possible D gene TRBD1, 5 bases. V was clipped by 4 bases and J by 1 base, with 7 bases between them. The CDR3 is 13 residues long. This CDR3 reads CASSSQGNTEAFF. CDR3 DNA sequence: TGTGCCAGCAGTTCGCAGGGGAACACTGAAGCTTTCTTT.

The rearrangement uses TRBV5-4 and TRBJ2-5; 8 bases match TRBD1. The CDR3 is 15 amino acids. V was clipped by 5 bases and J by 2 bases; unmatched bases: 8. From germline, CDR1 is SGHNT and CDR2 YYREEE (reference sequence). The CDR3 DNA follows: TGTGCCAGCAGTTTAGCGACAGGGGAACAAGAGACCCAGTACTTC. Translated: CASSLATGEQETQYF.

The chain carries TRBV4-3 and TRBJ2-3; D possibly corresponds to TRBD2 (6 bases). Germline lookup yields CDR1 LGHNA and CDR2 YSLEER. V lost 1 base and J lost 1, with 12 bases in between. The CDR3 is 16 amino acids. CDR3 in amino acids: CASSQGASARTDTQYF. The DNA for the CDR3 is TGCGCCAGCAGCCAAGGGGCTAGCGCCCGCACAGATACGCAGTATTTT.

The chain joins TRBV10-3 to TRBJ2-2, with D possibly matching TRBD2 (7 bases). This CDR3 spans 14 amino acids. V lost 11 bases to trimming and J lost 3 bases, with 16 bases between them. Germline lookup yields CDR1 ENHRY and CDR2 SYGVKD. This CDR3 is CAAGGGLHTGELFF. The CDR3 coding sequence is TGTGCCGCAGGAGGGGGACTACACACCGGGGAGCTGTTTTTT.

This chain links TRBV24-1 with TRBJ2-7; D may be TRBD2 (6 bases). Between the trimmed V and J ends, which lost 1 base and 5 bases, there was a span of 8 bases. The CDR3 totals 13 residues. Germline loops: CDR1 KGHDR, CDR2 SFDVKD. The CDR3 bases are TGTGCCACCAGTGATTTCTGGAGGGACGAGCAGTACTTC. It yields the protein CATSDFWRDEQYF.

This chain connects TRBV6-5 to TRBJ1-6; TRBD1 is a possible D gene (6 bases). Looked up from germline, CDR1 is MNHEY and CDR2 is SVGAGI. This CDR3 region has 14 residues. The germline V and J ends were trimmed by 6 bases and 8 bases, with 14 bases remaining between them. The CDR3: CASRRAQGHSPLHF. Here the CDR3 DNA reads TGTGCCAGCAGAAGGGCACAGGGACATTCACCCCTCCACTTT.

This chain connects TRBV11-2 to TRBJ2-7; 7 bases map to TRBD2. Germline values: CDR1 SGHAT, CDR2 FQNNGV. The CDR3 is made up of 15 amino acids. The V segment lost 2 bases and the J segment 7 bases; nucleotides outside the gene matches: 11. In DNA form, the CDR3 reads TGTGCCAGCAGCTTATCCGCGGGAGCTGGATGGGAGCAGTACGTC. This gives the protein CASSLSAGAGWEQYV.

The rearrangement uses TRBV7-6 and TRBJ2-1; D perhaps matches TRBD2 (6 bases). Per the germline V gene, CDR1 is SGHVS and CDR2 is FNYEAQ. The CDR3 is 17 amino acids. The V end was cut by 1 base, the J end by 0 bases, with 13 bases between. The CDR3 region is CASSLVRAGLSYNEQFF. In nucleotides, the CDR3 is TGTGCCAGCAGCTTAGTTCGAGCGGGCCTCTCCTACAATGAGCAGTTCTTC.

The chain carries TRBV11-2 and TRBJ1-6; 9 bases are shared with TRBD1. J gave up 9 bases and V 3 bases, and 6 bases lay outside the gene matches. CDR1 is SGHAT, CDR2 FQNNGV, per germline. There are 15 residues in the CDR3. This CDR3 reads CASSLDRGGGSPLHF. The CDR3 bases are TGTGCCAGCAGCTTGGACAGGGGAGGAGGTTCACCCCTCCACTTT.

Here the CDR3 reads CASSTYENMNTEAFF. CDR3 nucleotide sequence: TGTGCCAGTAGTACTTACGAGAATATGAACACTGAAGCTTTCTTT. V is TRBV19 and J is TRBJ1-1; no definite D call. Germline-derived CDR1 and CDR2 are LNHDA and SQIVND (reference sequence). There are 15 residues in the CDR3. V gave up 4 bases and J gave up 0 bases, with 12 bases separating them.

The chain employs TRBV5-4 and TRBJ1-4; possible D gene TRBD1, 5 bases. Germline V gives CDR1 SGHNT, CDR2 YYREEE (reference sequence). CDR3 length equals 14 residues. The V end lost 4 bases, the J end lost 2 bases, and 9 bases lay between the germline ends. The CDR3 DNA sequence: TGTGCCAGCAGCCCGGGGGGTACTAATGAAAAACTGTTTTTT. This codes for CASSPGGTNEKLFF.

This clone was recorded once. The chain carries TRBV7-8 and TRBJ1-1; 8 bases agree with TRBD1. Germline CDR1 and CDR2: SGHVS and FQNEAQ. With V trimmed by 6 bases and J by 4 bases, 7 bases remained unmatched. This CDR3 is 14 amino acids long. CDR3 sequence reads: CASRKDRELTEAFF. In DNA, the CDR3 is TGTGCCAGCAGGAAGGACAGGGAACTCACTGAAGCTTTCTTT.